This entry features one T cell receptor (beta chain) sequence. TCRdb keeps only in-frame clones here, not all; method: immunoSEQ multiplex PCR. Of 150,000 to 200,000 clones listed, more than 85% are singletons. This sample stems from a study of T cell responses to AZD1222 COVID-19 vaccine. The ends were cut back, 5 bases at V and 9 bases at J, with 16 bases in the middle. CDR3 length equals 13 residues. From germline, CDR1 is SGHTA and CDR2 FQGNSA. This material consisted of peripheral blood, taken on day 0 of AZD1222 vaccination. The origin of this receptor is an adult in good health. V usage is TRBV7-2 and J usage is TRBJ1-2, with D possibly matching TRBD1 (6 bases). CDR3 region: CASSLNQQGSYTF. CDR3 nucleotides: TGTGCCAGCAGCCTCAACCAACAGGGTAGCTACACCTTC.